This TCR beta chain appears in the sequencing data of a study of long-term antiretroviral therapy in people with HIV. Trimming removed 1 base at V and 5 bases at J, with 7 bases between. This CDR3 spans 13 amino acids. CDR1 and CDR2 from the germline V gene are KGHSH and LQKENI. This clone was detected once. Its cognate antigen is unknown. Study results and limitations: Information pertaining to ART adherence, viral resistance or therapeutic modifications was not obtained.

immunoSEQ v3.0 was run at survey level. The data were produced by immunoSEQ multiplex PCR, yet TCRdb's version contains in-frame clones alone and is incomplete. The repertoire consists of about 25,000 clones, with around 86% occurring once and the leading ten covering roughly 15%. The TCR comes from a man in his forties or fifties with HIV. This chain links TRBV18 with TRBJ2-3, with no clear D. The material sequenced was unsorted PBMCs, taken 1.2 years after starting antiretroviral therapy. The CDR3 is CASSPLGGDTQYF. CDR3 bases: TGTGCCAGCTCACCACTAGGCGGAGATACGCAGTATTTT.